A single sample gave rise to the 2 T cell receptor beta chains below, sequenced in a study of Graves' ophthalmopathy and Graves' hyperthyroidism. Amplification targeted the TCR beta CDR3 regions, with RNA transcripts as the source material. A first-round RT-PCR used HTBI primers, followed by a second-round multiplex PCR. TCRdb processed the multiplex PCR reads anew with MiXCR; each CDR3 protein has one entry. Of over a million distinct CDR3 sequences in the sample, about 35% were seen once. The specimen sequenced was peripheral blood or thyroid tissue (not recorded which). The receptor set was obtained from an adult man with Graves' hyperthyroidism.

The gene calls are TRBV25-1 and TRBJ1-6, with 9 bases fitting TRBD1. This CDR3 has 15 amino acids. CDR1 and CDR2 (germline): MGHDK, SYGVNS. Unmatched junction bases numbered 11, after V lost 7 bases and J lost 10 bases. The chain's CDR3 is CASTASGTGISPLHF. The CDR3 bases are TGTGCCAGCACGGCAAGCGGGACAGGGATCTCACCCCTCCACTTT.

This rearrangement joins TRBV29-1 to TRBJ2-7; 13 bases agree with TRBD2. CDR1 is SQVTM and CDR2 is ANQGSEA in the germline V gene. V dropped 1 base and J dropped 7; count of bases not matched to a gene: 7. CDR3 length: 15 amino acids. CDR3 bases: TGCAGCGTTGAAGGGAGAGGACTAGCGGGAGTAGAGCAGTACTTC. This sequence encodes CSVEGRGLAGVEQYF.